A selection of T cell receptor beta chains follows, all from one sample in a study of blood T cells in healthy people across ages. Using its own MiXCR run on the 5' RACE reads, TCRdb lists one record per CDR3 protein. Among more than 800,000 distinct CDR3 sequences listed, roughly 45% were seen once. Sequencing was performed on blood. The receptor source for this set is a woman aged 55-69 years in good health. Both conserved end residues are part of each CDR3. The D gene is left open where the match is weak. For some rows the clone size is stated as once, few or many, or as a class when expanded; others skip it.

cdr3_length | j_call | v_call | d_call | clone_size | cdr3_nt | cdr3_aa
17 | TRBJ1-5 | TRBV21-1 | NA | NA | TGTGCCAGCAGCAATTCCCCCGTCGGACAGAGCAATCAGCCCCAGCATTTT | CASSNSPVGQSNQPQHF
13 | TRBJ2-7 | TRBV27 | TRBD1 | once | TGTGCCAGCAGTCACAGGGGGCGCAGGGAGCAGTACTTC | CASSHRGRREQYF
11 | TRBJ1-2 | TRBV5-1 | NA | many | TGCGCCAGCAGCCACAACTATGGCTACACCTTC | CASSHNYGYTF
16 | TRBJ2-3 | TRBV6-5 | TRBD2 | NA | TGTGCCAGCAGTTATGGGCCTAGCGGGAGAGCAGATACGCAGTATTTT | CASSYGPSGRADTQYF
16 | TRBJ2-2 | TRBV20-1 | NA | NA | TGCAGTGCGCCGCTACCAACCCGTGGCGGCACCGGGGAGCTGTTTTTT | CSAPLPTRGGTGELFF
17 | TRBJ2-1 | TRBV7-6 | NA | NA | TGTGCCAGCAGCAACGAGCCGGGGCAGGGAGGGGGGAAGGAGCAGTTCTTC | CASSNEPGQGGGKEQFF
15 | TRBJ2-3 | TRBV20-1 | TRBD2 | NA | TGCAGTGCTAGAGACGGGGGGACTATGGCCTTTTGGCAGTATTTT | CSARDGGTMAFWQYF
16 | TRBJ2-4 | TRBV15 | NA | many | TGTGCCACCAGCAGAGACCCAGGGGCCCTCGGAAACATTCAGTACTTC | CATSRDPGALGNIQYF
16 | TRBJ2-5 | TRBV7-2 | TRBD2 | few | TGTGCCAGCAGCGGACGACTAGCGGGAGGGCGGGAGACCCAGTACTTC | CASSGRLAGGRETQYF
14 | TRBJ2-7 | TRBV29-1 | TRBD2 | NA | TGCAGCGTTGTCCCGGGAGGCCACGACAATGAGCAGTACTTC | CSVVPGGHDNEQYF
14 | TRBJ2-5 | TRBV27 | NA | NA | TGTGCCAGCAGTGGACTTGGGGGTCGTGGGACCCAGTACTTC | CASSGLGGRGTQYF
15 | TRBJ2-1 | TRBV12-3/TRBV12-4 | TRBD2 | NA | TGTGCCAGCAGTTACACGGGACTAGCGTCTTGGGAGCAGTTCTTC | CASSYTGLASWEQFF
12 | TRBJ1-2 | TRBV6-5 | NA | NA | TGTGCCAGCAGTACCGGGATTCATGGCTACACCTTC | CASSTGIHGYTF
16 | TRBJ2-6 | TRBV20-1 | NA | few | TGCAGTGCTAGAGCCCGAGGGGGTACGGGGGCCAACGTCCTGACTTTC | CSARARGGTGANVLTF
13 | TRBJ2-7 | TRBV14 | NA | NA | TGTGCCAGCAGCCAAGCTGAGTCCTACGAGCAGTACTTC | CASSQAESYEQYF
13 | TRBJ2-1 | TRBV20-1 | NA | NA | TGCAGCGTCCGAGGGAGACGGGACAATGAGCAGTTCTTC | CSVRGRRDNEQFF
15 | TRBJ2-1 | TRBV9 | NA | NA | TGTGCCAGCAGCGTAGCCGGGTCCGTATTCAATGAGCAGTTCTTC | CASSVAGSVFNEQFF
15 | TRBJ2-6 | TRBV30 | NA | NA | TGTGCCTCTATCCTGGGGTCGGCTGGGGCCAACGTCCTGACTTTC | CASILGSAGANVLTF
15 | TRBJ1-5 | TRBV6-5 | TRBD1 | few | TGTGCCAGCAGCTCCCAGGGGGTGCTTAATCAGCCCCAGCATTTT | CASSSQGVLNQPQHF
14 | TRBJ2-7 | TRBV6-2/TRBV6-3 | NA | NA | TGTGCCAGCAGTTACTTAGCCCGCTCCAATGAGCAGTACTTC | CASSYLARSNEQYF
14 | TRBJ2-1 | TRBV29-1 | NA | NA | TGCAGCGTTGAGGCTAGCGAGAACCGAAATGAGCAGTTCTTC | CSVEASENRNEQFF
16 | TRBJ2-1 | TRBV5-6 | TRBD2 | NA | TGTGCCAGCAGCTTGATCCCGGGACTAGCGGGGAATGAGCAGTTCTTC | CASSLIPGLAGNEQFF
17 | TRBJ2-6 | TRBV19 | NA | once | TGTGCCAGTAGTCCGCGGGGCCCTAGCTCTGGGGCCAACGTCCTGACTTTC | CASSPRGPSSGANVLTF
13 | TRBJ2-7 | TRBV27 | NA | few | TGTGCCAGCAGTCACCGGGACATCGGAGAGCAGTACTTC | CASSHRDIGEQYF
15 | TRBJ2-7 | TRBV4-2 | NA | many | TGTGCCAGCAGCCAAGATATGAGGGCGTCGGGAGAGCAGTACTTC | CASSQDMRASGEQYF
17 | TRBJ2-7 | TRBV7-6 | TRBD2 | NA | TGTGCCAGCAGCTTAGATGTCCCTAGCGGGTACTCCTACGAGCAGTACTTC | CASSLDVPSGYSYEQYF
19 | TRBJ2-7 | TRBV20-1 | NA | NA | TGCAGTGCTAGAGATGATCCCCACCCGGGGGACGGAGTTTCCTACGAGCAGTACTTC | CSARDDPHPGDGVSYEQYF
15 | TRBJ2-5 | TRBV20-1 | NA | NA | TGCAGTGCTAGAGATGCTAAGGAGGTCTTGGAGACCCAGTACTTC | CSARDAKEVLETQYF
17 | TRBJ2-3 | TRBV7-8 | TRBD2 | NA | TGTGCCAGCAGCTCCAGGAGACTAGCGGGAGTGAAAGATACGCAGTATTTT | CASSSRRLAGVKDTQYF
12 | TRBJ2-3 | TRBV20-1 | NA | few | TGCAGTGCGCCGGACAGTTGGAATACGCAGTATTTT | CSAPDSWNTQYF
11 | TRBJ2-5 | TRBV12-3/TRBV12-4 | NA | NA | TGTGCCAGCAGTTTAGAAACGGAGCAGTACTTC | CASSLETEQYF
11 | TRBJ2-3 | TRBV7-2 | NA | NA | TGTGCCAGCAGCTTACAGAATACGCAGTATTTT | CASSLQNTQYF
12 | TRBJ1-2 | TRBV20-1 | NA | NA | TGCAGTGCTAGAGACCGATTATATGGCTACACCTTC | CSARDRLYGYTF
13 | TRBJ1-5 | TRBV7-8 | NA | many | TGTGCCAGCAGCTTAGTGGACAATCAGCCCCAGCATTTT | CASSLVDNQPQHF
15 | TRBJ2-5 | TRBV27 | NA | NA | TGTGCCAGCAGTTGGGGGGACAACGGACACAATGAGCAGTACTTC | CASSWGDNGHNEQYF
11 | TRBJ2-1 | TRBV6-4 | NA | few | TGTGCCAGCGGGGACTTGAATGAGCAGTTCTTC | CASGDLNEQFF
13 | TRBJ2-5 | TRBV20-1 | TRBD2 | NA | TGCAGTGTGGCTCGCGGGAGTATACAGACCCAGTACTTC | CSVARGSIQTQYF
18 | TRBJ2-7 | TRBV20-1 | TRBD2 | few | TGCAGTGCTAGCGGGGGACTAGCGGGAGGCACCAAAATCTACGAGCAGTACTTC | CSASGGLAGGTKIYEQYF
15 | TRBJ2-1 | TRBV2 | TRBD1 | NA | TGTGCCAGCAGTGTGTGGGACAGGGCCGACAATGAGCAGTTCTTC | CASSVWDRADNEQFF
14 | TRBJ2-7 | TRBV7-9 | NA | many | TGTGCCAGCAGCTTAGGCGGCGGTCAAGGCGAGCAGTACTTC | CASSLGGGQGEQYF
18 | TRBJ2-1 | TRBV13 | TRBD2 | NA | TGTGCCAGCAGCTTAGAAATAGTAGCGGGAGTTAGCTACAATGAGCAGTTCTTC | CASSLEIVAGVSYNEQFF